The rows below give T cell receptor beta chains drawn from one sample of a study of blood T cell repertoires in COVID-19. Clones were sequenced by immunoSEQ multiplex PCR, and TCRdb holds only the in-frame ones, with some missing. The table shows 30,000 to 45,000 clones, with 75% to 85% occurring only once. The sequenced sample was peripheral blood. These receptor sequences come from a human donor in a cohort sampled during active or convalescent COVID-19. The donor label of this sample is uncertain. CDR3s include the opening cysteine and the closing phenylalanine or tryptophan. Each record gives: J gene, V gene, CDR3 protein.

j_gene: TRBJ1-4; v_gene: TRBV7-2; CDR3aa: CASSLVHFEKLFF
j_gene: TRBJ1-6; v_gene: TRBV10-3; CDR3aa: CAISELESSYNSPLHF
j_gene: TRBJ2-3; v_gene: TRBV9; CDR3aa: CASSSDGGPDTQYF
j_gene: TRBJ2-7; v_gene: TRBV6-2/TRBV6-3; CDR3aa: CASTPGLSSYEQYF
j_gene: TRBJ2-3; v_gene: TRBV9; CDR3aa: CASSLLGTDTQYF
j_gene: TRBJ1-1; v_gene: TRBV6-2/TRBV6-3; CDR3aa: CASSYSGQARIKAFF
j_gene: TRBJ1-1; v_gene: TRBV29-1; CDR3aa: CSVKDRASTEAFF
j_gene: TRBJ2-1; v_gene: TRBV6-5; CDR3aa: CASSSGTSGSNEQFF
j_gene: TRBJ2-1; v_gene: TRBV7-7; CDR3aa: CASSLVAGVGNEQFF
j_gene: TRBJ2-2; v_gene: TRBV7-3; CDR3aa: CASSKLAGVSTGELFF
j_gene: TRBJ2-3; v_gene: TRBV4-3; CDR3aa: CASSQVLAPPQTQYF
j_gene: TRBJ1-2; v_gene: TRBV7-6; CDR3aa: CASSLRATSNYGYTF
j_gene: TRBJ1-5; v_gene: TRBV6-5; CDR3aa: CASSREYRGNQPQHF
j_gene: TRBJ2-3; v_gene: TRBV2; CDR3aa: CASSGDTPSTDTQYF
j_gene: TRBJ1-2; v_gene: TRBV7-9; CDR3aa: CASSLDSYGYTF
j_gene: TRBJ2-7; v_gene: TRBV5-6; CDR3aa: CASSPDRGRYGEQYF
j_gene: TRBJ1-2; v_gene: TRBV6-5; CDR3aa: CASRQDREGGGYTF
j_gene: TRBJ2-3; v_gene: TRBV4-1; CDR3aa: CASSQETSGATDTQYF
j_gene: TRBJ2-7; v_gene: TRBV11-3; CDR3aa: CASSGSGGSTYEQYF
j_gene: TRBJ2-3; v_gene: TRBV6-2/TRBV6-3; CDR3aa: CASSKVGRGRPDTQYF
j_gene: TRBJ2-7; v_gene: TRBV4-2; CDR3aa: CASSQDRDREAGLYYEQYF
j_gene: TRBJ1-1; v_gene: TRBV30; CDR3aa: CAWSDQGWMNTEAFF
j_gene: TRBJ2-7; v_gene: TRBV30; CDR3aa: CAWMGGVGSYEQYF
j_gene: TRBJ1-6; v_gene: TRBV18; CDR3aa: CASSPGGDSPLHF